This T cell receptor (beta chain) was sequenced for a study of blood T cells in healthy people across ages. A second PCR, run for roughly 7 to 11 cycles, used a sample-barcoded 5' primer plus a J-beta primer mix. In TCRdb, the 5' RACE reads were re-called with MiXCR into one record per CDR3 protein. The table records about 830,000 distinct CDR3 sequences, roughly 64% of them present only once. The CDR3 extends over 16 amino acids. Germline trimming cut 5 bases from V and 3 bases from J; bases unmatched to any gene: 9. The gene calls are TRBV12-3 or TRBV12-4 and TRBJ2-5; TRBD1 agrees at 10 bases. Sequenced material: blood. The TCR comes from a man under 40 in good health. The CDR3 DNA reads TGTGCCAGCAGTATGACGACAGGGGGCTCGGAAGAGACCCAGTACTTC. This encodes CASSMTTGGSEETQYF.